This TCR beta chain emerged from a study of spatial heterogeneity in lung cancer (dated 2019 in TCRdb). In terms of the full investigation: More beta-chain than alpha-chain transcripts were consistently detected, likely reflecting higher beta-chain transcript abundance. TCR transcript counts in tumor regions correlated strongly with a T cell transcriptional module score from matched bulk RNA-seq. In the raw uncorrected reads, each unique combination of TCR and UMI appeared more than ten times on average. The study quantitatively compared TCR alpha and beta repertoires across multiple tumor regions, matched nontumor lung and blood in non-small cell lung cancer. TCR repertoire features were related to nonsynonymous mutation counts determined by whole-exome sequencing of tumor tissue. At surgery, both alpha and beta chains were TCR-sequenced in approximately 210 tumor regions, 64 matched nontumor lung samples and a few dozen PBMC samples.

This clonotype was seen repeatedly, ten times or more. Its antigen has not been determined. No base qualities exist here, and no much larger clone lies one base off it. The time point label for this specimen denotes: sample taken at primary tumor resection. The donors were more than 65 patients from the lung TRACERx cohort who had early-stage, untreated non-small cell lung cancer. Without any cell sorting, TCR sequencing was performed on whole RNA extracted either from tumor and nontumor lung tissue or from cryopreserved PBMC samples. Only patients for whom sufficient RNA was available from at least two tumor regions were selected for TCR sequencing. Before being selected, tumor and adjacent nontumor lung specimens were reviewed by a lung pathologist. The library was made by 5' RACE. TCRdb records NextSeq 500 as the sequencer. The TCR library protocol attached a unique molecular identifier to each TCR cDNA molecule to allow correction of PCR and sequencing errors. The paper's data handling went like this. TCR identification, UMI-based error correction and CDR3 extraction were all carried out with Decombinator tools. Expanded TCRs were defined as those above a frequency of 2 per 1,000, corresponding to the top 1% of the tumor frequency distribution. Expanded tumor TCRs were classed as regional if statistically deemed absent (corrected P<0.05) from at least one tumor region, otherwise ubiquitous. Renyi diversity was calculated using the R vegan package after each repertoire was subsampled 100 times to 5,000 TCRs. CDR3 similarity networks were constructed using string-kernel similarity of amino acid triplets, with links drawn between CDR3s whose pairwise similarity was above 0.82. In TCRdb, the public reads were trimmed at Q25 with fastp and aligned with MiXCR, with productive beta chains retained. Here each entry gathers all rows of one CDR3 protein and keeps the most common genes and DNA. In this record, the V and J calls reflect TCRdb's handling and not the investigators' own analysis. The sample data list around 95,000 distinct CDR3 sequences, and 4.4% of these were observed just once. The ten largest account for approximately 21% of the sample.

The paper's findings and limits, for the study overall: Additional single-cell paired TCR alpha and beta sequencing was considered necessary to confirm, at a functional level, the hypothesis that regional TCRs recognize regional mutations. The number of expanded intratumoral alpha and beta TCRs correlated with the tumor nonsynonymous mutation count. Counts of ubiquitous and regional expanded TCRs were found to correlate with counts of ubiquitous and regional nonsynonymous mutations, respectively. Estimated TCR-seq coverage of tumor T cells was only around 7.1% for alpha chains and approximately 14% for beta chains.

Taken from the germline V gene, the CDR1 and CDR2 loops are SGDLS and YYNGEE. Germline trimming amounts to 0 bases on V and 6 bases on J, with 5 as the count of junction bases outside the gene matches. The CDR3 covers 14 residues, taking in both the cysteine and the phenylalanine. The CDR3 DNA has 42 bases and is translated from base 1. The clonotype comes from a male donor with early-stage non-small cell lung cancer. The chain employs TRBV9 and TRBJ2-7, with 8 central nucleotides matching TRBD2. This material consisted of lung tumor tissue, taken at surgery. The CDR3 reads CASSVDGLASEQYF. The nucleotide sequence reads TGTGCCAGCAGCGTAGACGGACTAGCCTCCGAGCAGTACTTC.